Listed below are T cell receptor beta chains from one sample, sequenced in a study of Tregs in tolerant kidney transplant recipients. Generated by immunoSEQ multiplex PCR, the TCRdb table keeps only in-frame clones and is missing some. Of tens of thousands of clones listed, less than 95% are singletons. The sample was Tregs from blood, taken before the transplant. The receptors come from a human donor who received a combined kidney and bone marrow transplant. Each CDR3 is given with its conserved first and last residue. D genes are given only for firm matches. Clone sizes are given selectively: once, few, many, or a class where the clone is expanded.

d_call	j_call	clone_size	v_call	cdr3_aa	cdr3_nt
-	TRBJ2-5	-	TRBV7-9	CASNARGPETQYF	TGTGCCAGCAACGCCCGGGGGCCGGAGACCCAGTACTTC
TRBD2	TRBJ2-7	once	TRBV4-2	CASSPGLAGTGYEQYF	TGTGCCAGCAGCCCTGGACTAGCGGGAACAGGATACGAGCAGTACTTC
TRBD2	TRBJ2-1	-	TRBV10-3	CAIKGTSENEQFF	TGTGCCATCAAGGGGACTAGCGAGAATGAGCAGTTCTTC
-	TRBJ2-2	-	TRBV2	CASQVGFTGELFF	TGTGCCAGCCAAGTGGGGTTCACCGGGGAGCTGTTTTTT
-	TRBJ2-5	-	TRBV5-6	CASSSAGEYQETQYF	TGTGCCAGCAGCTCTGCTGGGGAGTACCAAGAGACCCAGTACTTC
-	TRBJ2-3	-	TRBV29-1	CSVVGGWADTQYF	TGCAGCGTTGTTGGGGGATGGGCAGATACGCAGTATTTT
-	TRBJ2-5	-	TRBV18	CASSPQETQYF	TGTGCCAGCTCACCACAAGAGACCCAGTACTTC
-	TRBJ1-3	-	TRBV2	CASAQGRTGNTIYF	TGTGCCAGCGCACAGGGAAGAACTGGAAACACCATATATTTT
TRBD2	TRBJ2-1	-	TRBV18	CASSPLGTSGSYNEQFF	TGTGCCAGCTCACCACTCGGGACTAGCGGGAGCTACAATGAGCAGTTCTTC
-	TRBJ1-4	-	TRBV7-2	CASSLVLQLNEKLFF	TGTGCCAGCAGCTTAGTTCTACAGCTTAATGAAAAACTGTTTTTT
TRBD1	TRBJ1-4	-	TRBV11-2	CASSRGTGGRFEKLFF	TGTGCCAGCAGCCGTGGGACAGGGGGCCGATTTGAAAAACTGTTTTTT
-	TRBJ1-1	-	TRBV18	CASSPGTGGYEAFF	TGTGCCAGCTCACCCGGGACCGGGGGATATGAAGCTTTCTTT
-	TRBJ2-5	few	TRBV5-1	CASSYQETQYF	TGCGCCAGCAGCTACCAAGAGACCCAGTACTTC
-	TRBJ1-1	-	TRBV7-3	CASSLTPGEAFF	TGTGCCAGCAGCTTAACCCCGGGCGAAGCTTTCTTT
TRBD2	TRBJ2-1	-	TRBV19	CASSIRSGRGDEQFF	TGTGCCAGTAGTATTCGTAGCGGGAGGGGTGATGAGCAGTTCTTC
TRBD1	TRBJ1-2	-	TRBV11-3	CASSFKTRGRYGYTF	TGTGCCAGCAGCTTCAAAACCAGGGGGCGTTATGGCTACACCTTC
TRBD2	TRBJ2-1	-	TRBV29-1	CSVEGGTSGSSDEQFF	TGCAGCGTTGAAGGAGGGACTAGCGGGAGTTCGGATGAGCAGTTCTTC
TRBD2	TRBJ2-7	-	TRBV7-3	CASSPLAGAYEQYF	TGTGCCAGCAGCCCACTAGCGGGAGCCTACGAGCAGTACTTC
TRBD1	TRBJ2-7	-	TRBV28	CAIEDRAYEQYF	TGTGCCATCGAGGACAGGGCCTACGAGCAGTACTTC
-	TRBJ2-7	-	TRBV11-1	CASGSSGRDNYEQYF	TGTGCCAGCGGGTCGAGCGGGCGGGACAACTACGAGCAGTACTTC
-	TRBJ2-3	-	TRBV5-1	CASSLEGATSTDTQYF	TGCGCCAGCAGCTTGGAGGGTGCCACTAGCACAGATACGCAGTATTTT
-	TRBJ2-5	few	TRBV5-1	CASGGGGLQETQYF	TGCGCCAGCGGTGGCGGGGGCCTCCAAGAGACCCAGTACTTC
-	TRBJ2-7	-	TRBV4-1	CASSQNRVSEQYF	TGCGCCAGCAGCCAAAACAGGGTGAGCGAGCAGTACTTC
-	TRBJ1-1	-	TRBV7-2	CASSLVRDTEAFF	TGTGCCAGCAGCTTAGTAAGGGACACTGAAGCTTTCTTT
-	TRBJ2-7	-	TRBV13	CASSLGGGPGEQYF	TGTGCCAGCAGCTTAGGCGGCGGTCCTGGGGAGCAGTACTTC
-	TRBJ2-7	-	TRBV5-1	CASSLGLGRFLDEQYF	TGCGCCAGCAGCTTGGGTTTGGGGCGGTTCCTTGACGAGCAGTACTTC
-	TRBJ2-3	-	TRBV7-6	CASSLELSTDTQYF	TGTGCCAGCAGCTTAGAACTATCCACAGATACGCAGTATTTT
-	TRBJ1-3	once	TRBV30	CAWSLRGLSPLSGNTIYF	TGTGCCTGGAGTCTAAGGGGCCTATCCCCCCTCTCTGGAAACACCATATATTTT
TRBD2	TRBJ2-1	-	TRBV6-5	CASREAGGPNEQFF	TGTGCCAGCAGGGAAGCGGGAGGGCCCAATGAGCAGTTCTTC
-	TRBJ1-1	-	TRBV11-2	CASSLGQNTEAFF	TGTGCCAGCAGCTTAGGACAGAACACTGAAGCTTTCTTT
-	TRBJ1-5	-	TRBV6-1	CASSEATRWRDSNQPQHF	TGTGCCAGCAGTGAAGCTACCAGGTGGAGAGATAGCAATCAGCCCCAGCATTTT
-	TRBJ1-2	-	TRBV27	CASSPHPGRLTSYGYTF	TGTGCCAGCAGTCCACATCCCGGCCGGCTAACAAGCTATGGCTACACCTTC
TRBD2	TRBJ2-1	-	TRBV7-3	CASSPRRTSREQFF	TGTGCCAGCAGCCCCCGACGGACTAGCAGAGAGCAGTTCTTC
-	TRBJ1-5	-	TRBV6-1	CASTTGFNQPQHF	TGTGCCAGCACCACAGGGTTCAATCAGCCCCAGCATTTT
-	TRBJ2-6	-	TRBV13	CASSLGPAAGANVLTF	TGTGCCAGCAGCTTAGGGCCTGCCGCTGGGGCCAACGTCCTGACTTTC
-	TRBJ2-1	-	TRBV27	CASTPGAYNEQFF	TGTGCCAGCACCCCCGGCGCTTACAATGAGCAGTTCTTC
TRBD1	TRBJ1-3	-	TRBV2	CASNPDRGRGNTIYF	TGTGCCAGCAATCCAGACAGGGGGAGAGGAAACACCATATATTTT
-	TRBJ2-5	-	TRBV5-1	CASSFDSIQGTQYF	TGCGCCAGCAGCTTTGACAGTATACAAGGGACCCAGTACTTC
-	TRBJ2-2	-	TRBV5-1	CASSLAGIVAGELFF	TGCGCCAGCAGCTTGGCCGGGATAGTCGCCGGGGAGCTGTTTTTT
-	TRBJ1-2	few	TRBV11-2	CASSYPTGNYGYTF	TGTGCCAGCAGCTATCCTACAGGAAACTATGGCTACACCTTC
-	TRBJ2-5	-	TRBV5-1	CASSGDIGETQYF	TGCGCCAGCAGCGGGGACATAGGGGAGACCCAGTACTTC
-	TRBJ2-5	-	TRBV19	CASSITGDSQETQYF	TGTGCCAGTAGTATTACGGGCGACAGCCAAGAGACCCAGTACTTC
-	TRBJ2-7	-	TRBV5-1	CASRDGYEQYF	TGCGCCAGCAGAGACGGGTACGAGCAGTACTTC
-	TRBJ1-2	-	TRBV5-1	CASSPEGSDYGYTF	TGCGCCAGCAGCCCGGAGGGCTCCGACTATGGCTACACCTTC
TRBD1	TRBJ1-5	-	TRBV7-6	CASSSGTGGALSNQPQHF	TGTGCCAGCAGCTCCGGGACAGGGGGCGCCTTGAGCAATCAGCCCCAGCATTTT
TRBD2	TRBJ2-4	-	TRBV7-9	CASSLQGTSGSKNIQYF	TGTGCCAGCAGCTTACAAGGGACTAGCGGCTCCAAAAACATTCAGTACTTC
TRBD1	TRBJ2-7	-	TRBV2	CASKIRTGGIEQYF	TGTGCCAGCAAAATTCGGACAGGGGGCATCGAGCAGTACTTC
TRBD1	TRBJ2-7	-	TRBV7-9	CASSLAGTGPYEQYF	TGTGCCAGCAGCTTAGCCGGGACAGGGCCCTACGAGCAGTACTTC
-	TRBJ1-3	-	TRBV30	CAWKRVGNTIYF	TGTGCCTGGAAAAGGGTTGGAAACACCATATATTTT
-	TRBJ2-5	-	TRBV15	CATSRGGGNQETQYF	TGTGCCACCAGCAGAGGCGGAGGGAACCAAGAGACCCAGTACTTC
-	TRBJ1-1	once	TRBV12-5	CAWAGTKDRPRVSTEAFF	TGTGCTTGGGCCGGGACAAAGGATCGCCCGAGGGTGAGCACTGAAGCTTTCTTT
-	TRBJ1-2	-	TRBV6-5	CASSYGYGYTF	TGTGCCAGCAGTTACGGGTACGGCTACACCTTC
TRBD1	TRBJ1-1	-	TRBV5-1	CASSLGTVGVSEAFF	TGCGCCAGCAGCCTTGGGACAGTCGGGGTTTCTGAAGCTTTCTTT
TRBD2	TRBJ2-1	-	TRBV11-2	CASSLTSGRPPVGEQFF	TGTGCCAGCAGCTTGACTAGCGGGAGACCTCCCGTTGGTGAGCAGTTCTTC
TRBD1	TRBJ1-5	once	TRBV27	CASTPTGGSNQPQHF	TGTGCCAGCACACCTACAGGGGGGAGCAATCAGCCCCAGCATTTT